Sequencing of this TCR beta chain was carried out in a study of OX40 agonist ivuxolimab in advanced cancers. Overall study context: At 0.01 to 10 mg/kg, ivuxolimab was administered intravenously to patients every 2 weeks. Study conclusions and caveats: Clonal expansion by week 6 occurred in CD4+ and CD8+ blood T cells (at 0.1 to 3.0 mg/kg).

Repertoires were generated with immunoSEQ multiplex PCR, while TCRdb's copy carries only in-frame clones and drops some. Of nearly 45,000 clones listed, around three quarters were seen once; the top ten hold around 4.2%. Turning to this clone: The antigen remains undetermined.

Germline CDR1 is SGHRS and CDR2 is YFSETQ. Unmatched junction bases numbered 12, after V lost 4 bases and J lost 6 bases. The CDR3 has 15 amino acids. Baseline, cycle 4 day 1, and cycle 7 day 1 were the blood sampling points. The specimen was CD4+ or CD8+ T cells sorted from blood, collected in a trial of the OX40 agonist ivuxolimab. The chain carries TRBV5-1 and TRBJ1-1, with 7 bases matching TRBD1. This receptor was obtained from an adult with an advanced solid tumor such as melanoma, head and neck, liver or kidney cancer. The CDR3 here is CASSLLTGRGAEAFF. CDR3 sequence (DNA): TGCGCCAGCAGCCTACTGACAGGGCGGGGAGCTGAAGCTTTCTTT.